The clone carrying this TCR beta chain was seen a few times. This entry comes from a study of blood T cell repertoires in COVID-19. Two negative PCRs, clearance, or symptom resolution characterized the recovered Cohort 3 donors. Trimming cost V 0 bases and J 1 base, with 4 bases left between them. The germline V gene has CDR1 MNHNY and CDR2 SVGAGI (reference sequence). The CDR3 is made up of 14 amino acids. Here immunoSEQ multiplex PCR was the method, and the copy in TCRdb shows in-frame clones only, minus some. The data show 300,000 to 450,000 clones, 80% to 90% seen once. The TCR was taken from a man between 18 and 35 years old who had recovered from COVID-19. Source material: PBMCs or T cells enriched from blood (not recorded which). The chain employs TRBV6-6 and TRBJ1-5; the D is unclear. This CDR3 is CASSYSESNQPQHF. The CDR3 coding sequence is TGTGCCAGCAGTTACTCGGAGAGCAATCAGCCCCAGCATTTT.